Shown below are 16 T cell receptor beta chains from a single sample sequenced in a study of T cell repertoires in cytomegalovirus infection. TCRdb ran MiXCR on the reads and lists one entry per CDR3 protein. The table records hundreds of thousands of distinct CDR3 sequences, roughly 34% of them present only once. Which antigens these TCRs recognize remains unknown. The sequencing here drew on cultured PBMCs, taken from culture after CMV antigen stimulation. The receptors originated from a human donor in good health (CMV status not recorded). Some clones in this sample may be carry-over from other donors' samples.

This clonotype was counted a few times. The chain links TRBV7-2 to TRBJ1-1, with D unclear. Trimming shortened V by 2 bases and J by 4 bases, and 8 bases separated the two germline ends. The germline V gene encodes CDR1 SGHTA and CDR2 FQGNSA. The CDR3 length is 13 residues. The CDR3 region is CASSLMDGTEAFF. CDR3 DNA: TGTGCCAGCAGCTTAATGGACGGCACTGAAGCTTTCTTT.

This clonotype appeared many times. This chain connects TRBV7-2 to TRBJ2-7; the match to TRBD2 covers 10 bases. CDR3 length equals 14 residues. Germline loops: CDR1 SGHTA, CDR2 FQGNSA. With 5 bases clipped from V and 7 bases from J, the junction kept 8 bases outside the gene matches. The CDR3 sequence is CASSDTSGTREQYV. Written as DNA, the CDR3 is TGTGCCAGCAGCGATACTAGCGGGACGAGGGAGCAGTACGTC.

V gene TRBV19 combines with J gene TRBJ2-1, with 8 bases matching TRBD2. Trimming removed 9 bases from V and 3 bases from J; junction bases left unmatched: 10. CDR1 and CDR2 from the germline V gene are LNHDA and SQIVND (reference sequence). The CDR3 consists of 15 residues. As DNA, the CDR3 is TGTGCCAGCCGCCCGGGAGGGAACGGCTACAATGAGCAGTTCTTC. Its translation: CASRPGGNGYNEQFF. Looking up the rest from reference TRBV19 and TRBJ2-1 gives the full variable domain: DGGITQSPKYLFRKEGQNVTLSCEQNLNHDAMYWYRQDPGQGLRLIYYSQIVNDFQKGDIAEGYSVSREKKESFPLTVTSAQKNPTAFYLCASRPGGNGYNEQFFGPGTRLTVL.

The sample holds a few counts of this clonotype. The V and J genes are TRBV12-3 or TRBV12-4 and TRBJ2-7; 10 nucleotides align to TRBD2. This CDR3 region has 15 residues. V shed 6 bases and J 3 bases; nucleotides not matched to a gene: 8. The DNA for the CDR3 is TGTGCCAGCAGCCTAGGGGCTAGCGGGAGCTACGAGCAGTACTTC. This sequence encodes CASSLGASGSYEQYF.

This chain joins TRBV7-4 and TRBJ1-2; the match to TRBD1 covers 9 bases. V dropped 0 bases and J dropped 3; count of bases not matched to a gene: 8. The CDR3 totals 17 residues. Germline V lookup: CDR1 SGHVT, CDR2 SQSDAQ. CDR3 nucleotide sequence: TGTGCCAGCAGCTTAGCCCCCACAGGGGGCAGTGACTATGGCTACACCTTC. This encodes CASSLAPTGGSDYGYTF.

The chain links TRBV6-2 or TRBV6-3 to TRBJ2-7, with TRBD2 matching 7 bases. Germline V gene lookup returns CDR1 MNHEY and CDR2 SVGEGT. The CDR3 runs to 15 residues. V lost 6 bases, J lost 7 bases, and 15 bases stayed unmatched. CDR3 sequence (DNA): TGTGCCAGCAGCCCGAGCGGGGCGTTGGGCGGGGAGCAGTACTTC. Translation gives CASSPSGALGGEQYF.

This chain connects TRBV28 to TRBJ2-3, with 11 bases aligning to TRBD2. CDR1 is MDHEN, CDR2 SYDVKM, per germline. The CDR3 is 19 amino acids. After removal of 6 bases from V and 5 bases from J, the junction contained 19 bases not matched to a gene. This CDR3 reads CASRPLAGGSRTEIDTQYF. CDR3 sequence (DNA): TGTGCCAGCAGGCCTCTAGCGGGAGGTTCCCGAACTGAGATAGATACGCAGTATTTT.

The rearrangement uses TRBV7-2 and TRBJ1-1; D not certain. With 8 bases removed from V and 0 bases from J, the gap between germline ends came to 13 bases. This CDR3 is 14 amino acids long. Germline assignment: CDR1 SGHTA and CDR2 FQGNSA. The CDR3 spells CASEERVMNTEAFF. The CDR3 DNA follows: TGTGCCAGCGAGGAAAGGGTTATGAACACTGAAGCTTTCTTT.

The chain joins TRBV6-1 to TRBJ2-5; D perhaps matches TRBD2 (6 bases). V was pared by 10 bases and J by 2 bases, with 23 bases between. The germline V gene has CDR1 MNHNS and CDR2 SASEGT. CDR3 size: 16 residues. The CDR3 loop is CATQDTSRREQETQYF. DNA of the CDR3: TGTGCCACACAAGATACTAGCCGCAGGGAACAAGAGACCCAGTACTTC.

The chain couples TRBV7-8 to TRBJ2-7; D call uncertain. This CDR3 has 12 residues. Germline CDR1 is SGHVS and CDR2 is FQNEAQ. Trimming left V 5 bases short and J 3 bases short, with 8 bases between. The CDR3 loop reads CASSTNSYEQYV. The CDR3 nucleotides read TGTGCCAGCAGCACCAACAGCTACGAGCAGTACGTC.

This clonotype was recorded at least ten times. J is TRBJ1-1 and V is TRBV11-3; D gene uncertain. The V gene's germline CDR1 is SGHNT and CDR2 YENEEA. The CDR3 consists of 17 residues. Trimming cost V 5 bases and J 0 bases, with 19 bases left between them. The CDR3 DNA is TGTGCCAGCAGCCCCCCGTTTTGGGAGGGTCTGAACACTGAAGCTTTCTTT. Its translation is CASSPPFWEGLNTEAFF.

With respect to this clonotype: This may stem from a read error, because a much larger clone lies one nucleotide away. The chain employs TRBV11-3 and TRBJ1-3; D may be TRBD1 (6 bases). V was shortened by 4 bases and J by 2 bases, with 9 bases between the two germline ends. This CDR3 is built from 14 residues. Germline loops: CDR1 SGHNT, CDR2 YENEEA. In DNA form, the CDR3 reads TGTGCCAGCAGCTCCAACAGGGCTGGAAACACCATATATTTT. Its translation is CASSSNRAGNTIYF.

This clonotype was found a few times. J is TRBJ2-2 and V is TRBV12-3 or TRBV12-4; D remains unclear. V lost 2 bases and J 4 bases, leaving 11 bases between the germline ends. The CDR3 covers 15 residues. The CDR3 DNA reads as TGTGCCAGCAGTTTACTTAGCCCGTCCACCGGGGAGCTGTTTTTT. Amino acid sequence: CASSLLSPSTGELFF.

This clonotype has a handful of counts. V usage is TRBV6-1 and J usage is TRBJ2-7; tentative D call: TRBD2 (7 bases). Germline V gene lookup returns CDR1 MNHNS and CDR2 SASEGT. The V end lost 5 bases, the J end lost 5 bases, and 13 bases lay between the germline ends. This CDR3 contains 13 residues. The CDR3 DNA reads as TGTGCCAGCAGTTACCGGGGGGCCGACGAGCAGTACGTC. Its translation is CASSYRGADEQYV.

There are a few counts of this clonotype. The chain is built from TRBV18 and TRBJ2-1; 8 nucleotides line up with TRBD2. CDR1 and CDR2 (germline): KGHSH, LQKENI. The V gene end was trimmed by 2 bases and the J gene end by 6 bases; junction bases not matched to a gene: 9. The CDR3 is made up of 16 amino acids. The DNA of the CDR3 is TGTGCCAGCTCACCAGGACTAGCTACTCAAGGCAATGAGCAGTTCTTC. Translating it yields CASSPGLATQGNEQFF.

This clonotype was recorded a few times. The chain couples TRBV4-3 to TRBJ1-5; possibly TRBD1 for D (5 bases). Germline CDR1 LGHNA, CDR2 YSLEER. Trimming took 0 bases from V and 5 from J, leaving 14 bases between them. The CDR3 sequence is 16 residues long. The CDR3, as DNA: TGCGCCAGCAGCCAAGATCGGGACGGAGTGGATCAGCCCCAGCATTTT. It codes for CASSQDRDGVDQPQHF.